Following are 27 T cell receptor beta chains from one sample sequenced in a study of T cell responses to AZD1222 COVID-19 vaccine. The table came from immunoSEQ multiplex PCR; TCRdb's copy has only in-frame clones and leaves some out. This sample has 20,000 or so clones, with approximately 80% found just once. The sequences come from peripheral blood, collected 28 days after the second AZD1222 dose. Receptors were obtained from an adult who received the AZD1222 COVID-19 vaccine.

The chain links TRBV5-1 to TRBJ1-4; 7 bases fit TRBD1. Looked up from germline, CDR1 is SGHRS and CDR2 is YFSETQ. Trimming cost V 2 bases and J 3 bases; bases outside gene matches: 4. This CDR3 is built from 15 residues. The CDR3 is CASSFYRGANEKLFF. The CDR3 region has the DNA TGCGCCAGCAGCTTCTACAGGGGTGCTAATGAAAAACTGTTTTTT.

This clone was observed a handful of times. The J gene is TRBJ1-6, the V gene TRBV7-9; 7 nucleotides agree with TRBD1. Unmatched junction bases numbered 10, after V lost 6 bases and J lost 8 bases. The germline CDR1 and CDR2 sequences are SEHNR and FQNEAQ (reference sequence). The CDR3 is made up of 15 amino acids. The CDR3 loop is CASSFQTGQDSPLHF. Here the CDR3 DNA reads TGTGCCAGCAGTTTCCAGACAGGGCAGGATTCACCCCTCCACTTT.

The chain carries TRBV5-1 and TRBJ2-7, with TRBD2 matching 12 bases. V gave up 0 bases and J gave up 4 bases; unmatched junction bases: 5. Germline CDR1 and CDR2: SGHRS and YFSETQ. The CDR3 runs 16 residues. The CDR3 DNA is TGCGCCAGCAGCTTGGCAGGACTAGCGGGAAAATACGAGCAGTACTTC. It translates to CASSLAGLAGKYEQYF.

The table lists this clone with a few counts. V usage is TRBV27 and J usage is TRBJ1-2; the D gene is possibly TRBD1 (5 bases). The ends were cut back, 6 bases at V and 7 bases at J, with 15 bases in the middle. The CDR3 covers 13 residues. Germline CDR1 reads MNHEY; CDR2 reads SMNVEV (reference sequence). The DNA for the CDR3 is TGTGCCAGCAGAACAAGGGAGGGACGTGGCTACACCTTC. This gives the protein CASRTREGRGYTF.

The chain uses TRBV6-5 and TRBJ1-1; no clear D gene. CDR1 is MNHEY, CDR2 SVGAGI, per germline. V was cut by 10 bases and J by 1 base, with 19 bases left in between. The CDR3 covers 15 residues. The CDR3 DNA reads as TGTGCCACCACGGACCGAGGGAGGGAGAACACTGAAGCTTTCTTT. Its translation: CATTDRGRENTEAFF.

The V call is TRBV5-8, the J call TRBJ2-7; 12 nucleotides match TRBD2. The CDR3 spans 16 residues. CDR1 and CDR2 (germline): SGHTS, YDEGEE. Trimming took 2 bases from V and 1 from J; bases not matched to a gene: 4. The CDR3, as DNA: TGTGCCAGCAGCTTCTCCGGGACTAGCGGGTCCTACGAGCAGTACTTC. It encodes CASSFSGTSGSYEQYF. Together with reference TRBV5-8 and TRBJ2-7, the CDR3 gives the full variable domain: EAGVTQSPTHLIKTRGQQATLRCSPISGHTSVYWYQQALGLGLQFLLWYDEGEERNRGNFPPRFSGRQFPNYSSELNVNALELEDSALYLCASSFSGTSGSYEQYFGPGTRLTVT.

This chain links TRBV19 with TRBJ2-3; 11 bases line up with TRBD2. The CDR3 extends over 16 amino acids. Trimming cost V 3 bases and J 7 bases; bases outside gene matches: 9. Germline loops: CDR1 LNHDA, CDR2 SQIVND (reference sequence). CDR3 bases: TGTGCCAGTAGTATTGGTACTAGCGGGAGTGAGAATACGCAGTATTTT. Translation: CASSIGTSGSENTQYF.

CDR3 loop: CASTLQTGSGELFF. The CDR3 nucleotides read TGTGCCAGCACCTTGCAGACAGGTTCAGGGGAGCTGTTTTTT. The chain has TRBV4-2 and TRBJ2-2; D is perhaps TRBD1 (6 bases). The CDR3 has 14 amino acids. CDR1 LGHNA and CDR2 YNFKEQ come from the germline V gene. V was cut by 7 bases and J by 8 bases, with 17 bases left in between.

The genes are TRBV3-1 (or the pseudogene TRBV3-2) and TRBJ1-4; D is perhaps TRBD1 (5 bases). The CDR3 consists of 14 residues. Trimming took off 5 bases at V and 0 bases at J, with 7 bases between the two ends. CDR1 is LGHDT, CDR2 YNNKEL, per germline (reference sequence). The CDR3 sequence is CASSGTATNEKLFF. The CDR3 bases are TGTGCCAGCAGCGGGACCGCAACTAATGAAAAACTGTTTTTT.

The chain's CDR3 is CASSYIADTQYF. The CDR3, as DNA: TGTGCCAGCAGTTATATAGCAGATACGCAGTATTTT. The chain recombines TRBV6-2 or TRBV6-3 with TRBJ2-3; no firm D call. This CDR3 region has 12 residues. Trimming removed 3 bases at V and 4 bases at J, with 5 bases between. Per the germline V gene, CDR1 is MNHEY and CDR2 is SVGEGT.

J is TRBJ2-7 and V is TRBV5-1; 8 bases map to TRBD1. The V segment lost 2 bases and the J segment 2 bases; nucleotides outside the gene matches: 3. The CDR3 loop spans 14 amino acids. The V gene's germline CDR1 is SGHRS and CDR2 YFSETQ. CDR3 nucleotide sequence: TGCGCCAGCAGCTTACAGGGGGGTACCTACGAGCAGTACTTC. This sequence encodes CASSLQGGTYEQYF. Full variable domain (remainder filled in from reference TRBV5-1 and TRBJ2-7): KAGVTQTPRYLIKTRGQQVTLSCSPISGHRSVSWYQQTPGQGLQFLFEYFSETQRNKGNFPGRFSGRQFSNSRSEMNVSTLELGDSALYLCASSLQGGTYEQYFGPGTRLTVT.

A remark on this clone: The germline gene is not matched at one end of the junction; a read error may be the cause. The rearrangement links TRBV3-1 (or the pseudogene TRBV3-2) to TRBJ1-1; D is possibly TRBD1 (5 bases). Germline V gives CDR1 LGHDT, CDR2 YNNKEL (reference sequence). The CDR3 extends over 16 amino acids. The CDR3 region is CASTPWGNPGNIEAFF. The CDR3 DNA sequence: TGTGCCAGCACTCCCTGGGGGAATCCGGGAAACATTGAAGCTTTCTTT.

This clone has more than one count but fewer than ten. This chain joins TRBV6-5 and TRBJ2-3; TRBD1 matches 7 bases. Losses at the gene ends were 8 bases for V and 3 bases for J; bases not matched to a gene: 8. Per the germline V gene, CDR1 is MNHEY and CDR2 is SVGAGI. The CDR3 is 14 amino acids. This chain's CDR3 is CASAGTASTDTQYF. The CDR3 DNA sequence: TGTGCCAGCGCCGGGACAGCTAGTACAGATACGCAGTATTTT.

The chain uses TRBV9 and TRBJ1-6; D uncertain. Per the germline V gene, CDR1 is SGDLS and CDR2 is YYNGEE. V was cut by 4 bases and J by 7 bases, with 12 bases left in between. The CDR3 sequence is 14 residues long. The CDR3 reads CASSPRRTNSPLHF. For the CDR3, the DNA is TGTGCCAGCAGCCCGCGGCGGACGAATTCACCCCTCCACTTT.

This chain joins TRBV5-1 and TRBJ1-4, with D possibly matching TRBD1 (6 bases). CDR3 length equals 14 residues. The V gene's germline CDR1 is SGHRS and CDR2 YFSETQ. V dropped 0 bases and J dropped 5 bases, with 8 bases sitting between them. The CDR3 sequence is CASSLAGVNEKLFF. The CDR3 nucleotides are TGCGCCAGCAGCTTGGCAGGGGTCAATGAAAAACTGTTTTTT.

The chain joins TRBV5-6 to TRBJ2-3; D may be TRBD1 (6 bases). V was cut by 6 bases and J by 5 bases, with 25 bases left in between. The CDR3 has 17 amino acids. Looked up from germline, CDR1 is SGHDT and CDR2 is YYEEEE. The CDR3 nucleotides are TGTGCCAGCAACCCTGTGGGGGCAGGGCAAAGAGGAGATACGCAGTATTTT. It is translated as CASNPVGAGQRGDTQYF.

The rearrangement joins TRBV10-2 to TRBJ2-7; the D gene is possibly TRBD2 (5 bases). CDR3 length: 16 amino acids. CDR1 is WSHSY, CDR2 SAAADI, per germline. Trimming cost V 6 bases and J 2 bases, with 20 bases left between them. DNA of the CDR3: TGCGCCAGCAGACGTCTGAGCGGTTCTGGGCCCTACGAGCAGTACTTC. It yields the protein CASRRLSGSGPYEQYF.

The genes are TRBV5-1 and TRBJ2-5; D is unresolved. Germline values: CDR1 SGHRS, CDR2 YFSETQ. V lost 0 bases and J 5 bases, leaving 11 bases between the germline ends. CDR3 size: 14 residues. The CDR3 loop reads CASSLAQQGETQYF. The CDR3 DNA reads TGCGCCAGCAGCTTGGCTCAGCAAGGGGAGACCCAGTACTTC.

The genes are TRBV7-9 and TRBJ1-2; perhaps TRBD1 as D (6 bases). The CDR3 has 15 amino acids. CDR1 is SEHNR, CDR2 FQNEAQ, per germline (reference sequence). Trimming cost V 5 bases and J 4 bases, with 17 bases left between them. CDR3 amino acids: CASSPGRGGGYGYTF. The DNA of the CDR3 is TGTGCCAGCAGCCCTGGGCGGGGGGGCGGCTATGGCTACACCTTC.

V usage is TRBV6-5 and J usage is TRBJ1-1, with 9 bases matching TRBD1. The V segment lost 1 base and the J segment 3 bases; nucleotides outside the gene matches: 0. Germline V CDR1 and CDR2: MNHEY, SVGAGI. The CDR3 totals 14 residues. The CDR3 loop is CASSYWTGDTEAFF. CDR3 nucleotides: TGTGCCAGCAGTTACTGGACAGGGGACACTGAAGCTTTCTTT.

The chain is built from TRBV19 and TRBJ1-4; 7 bases match TRBD1. V trimming: 8 bases; J trimming: 4 bases; junction bases outside the gene matches: 10. CDR1 is LNHDA and CDR2 is SQIVND in the germline V gene (reference sequence). CDR3 length: 15 residues. DNA for the CDR3: TGTGCCAGTTCTTTTACAGGGGACAATAATGAAAAACTGTTTTTT. Translation: CASSFTGDNNEKLFF.

V is TRBV5-1 and J is TRBJ1-3, with no clear D. The V and J ends lost 0 bases and 0 bases respectively, with 10 bases between them. CDR3 length equals 16 residues. Germline V gene data show CDR1 as SGHRS and CDR2 as YFSETQ. CDR3 amino acids: CASSLVAGDSGNTIYF. CDR3 sequence (DNA): TGCGCCAGCAGCTTGGTGGCCGGTGACTCTGGAAACACCATATATTTT.

This clone was counted a single time. J is TRBJ1-5 and V is TRBV3-1 (or the pseudogene TRBV3-2); 8 bases are a match to TRBD1. CDR3 length: 15 residues. CDR1 and CDR2 (germline): LGHDT, YNNKEL (reference sequence). With 1 base clipped from V and 6 bases from J, the junction kept 5 bases outside the gene matches. The CDR3 is CASSQGTGNAQPQHF. The CDR3 nucleotides are TGTGCCAGCAGCCAAGGGACAGGGAATGCTCAGCCCCAGCATTTT.

This chain joins TRBV27 and TRBJ2-7; 8 bases agree with TRBD2. The CDR3 runs 16 residues. V lost 1 base to trimming and J lost 2 bases; unmatched junction nucleotides: 7. Germline assignment: CDR1 MNHEY and CDR2 SMNVEV (reference sequence). CDR3 nucleotide sequence: TGTGCCAGCAGTTTATTGGTCGGCGGGAGGCCCTACGAGCAGTACTTC. Translating it yields CASSLLVGGRPYEQYF.

The rearrangement links TRBV18 to TRBJ1-4; a weak D match, TRBD1 (5 bases). CDR3 length: 15 residues. Germline loops: CDR1 KGHSH, CDR2 LQKENI. Trimming removed 6 bases at V and 1 base at J, with 12 bases between. CDR3 sequence: CASSPQGKTNEKLFF. CDR3 nucleotide sequence: TGTGCCAGCTCGCCGCAGGGTAAAACTAATGAAAAACTGTTTTTT. The full variable domain, rest sourced from reference TRBV18 and TRBJ1-4, is NAGVMQNPRHLVRRRGQEARLRCSPMKGHSHVYWYRQLPEEGLKFMVYLQKENIIDESGMPKERFSAEFPKEGPSILRIQQVVRGDSAAYFCASSPQGKTNEKLFFGSGTQLSVL.

The gene calls are TRBV19 and TRBJ1-2; the D gene is possibly TRBD1 (5 bases). Trimming pared 3 bases from V and 4 bases from J, leaving 6 bases between. Germline CDR1 is LNHDA and CDR2 is SQIVND (reference sequence). The length of the CDR3 is 12 residues. The DNA of the CDR3 is TGTGCCAGTAGTATGGGGGGCTATGGCTACACCTTC. Translated: CASSMGGYGYTF.

The chain combines TRBV11-2 with TRBJ1-1; no reliable D call. V was trimmed by 3 bases and J by 4 bases, leaving 9 bases between them. This CDR3 is built from 13 residues. The germline V gene encodes CDR1 SGHAT and CDR2 FQNNGV. CDR3 in DNA: TGTGCCAGCAGCTTGAGCTGGGGCACTGAAGCTTTCTTT. It encodes CASSLSWGTEAFF.